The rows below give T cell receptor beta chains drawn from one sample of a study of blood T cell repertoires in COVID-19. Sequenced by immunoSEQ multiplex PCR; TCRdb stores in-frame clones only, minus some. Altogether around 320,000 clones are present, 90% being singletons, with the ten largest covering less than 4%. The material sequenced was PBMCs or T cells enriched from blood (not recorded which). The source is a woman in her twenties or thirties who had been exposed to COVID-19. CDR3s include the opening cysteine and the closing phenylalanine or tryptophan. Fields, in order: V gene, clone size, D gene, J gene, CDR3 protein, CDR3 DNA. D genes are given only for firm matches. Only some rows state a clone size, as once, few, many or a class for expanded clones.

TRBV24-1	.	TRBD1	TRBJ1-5	CATSDATGASNQPQHF	TGTGCCACCAGTGATGCTACAGGGGCTAGCAATCAGCCCCAGCATTTT
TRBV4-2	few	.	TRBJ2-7	CASSQEEAGSSSYEQYF	TGTGCCAGCAGCCAAGAGGAGGCGGGATCTAGCTCCTACGAGCAGTACTTC
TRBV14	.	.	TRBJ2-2	CASSRDWPGWGRTGELFF	TGTGCCAGCAGCCGAGATTGGCCTGGCTGGGGGCGGACCGGGGAGCTGTTTTTT
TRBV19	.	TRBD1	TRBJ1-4	CASSATGGPNEKLFF	TGTGCCAGTAGTGCGACAGGGGGTCCAAATGAAAAACTGTTTTTT
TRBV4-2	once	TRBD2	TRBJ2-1	CASSRVTRASGGEEQFF	TGTGCCAGCAGCCGCGTCACTCGGGCTAGCGGGGGGGAGGAGCAGTTCTTC
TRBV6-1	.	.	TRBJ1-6	CASSVAGTPRGGLNSPLHF	TGTGCCAGCAGTGTGGCCGGGACACCTAGGGGCGGGTTAAATTCACCCCTCCACTTT
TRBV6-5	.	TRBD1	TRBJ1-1	CASGPTGLNTEAFF	TGTGCCAGTGGACCGACAGGGTTGAACACTGAAGCTTTCTTT
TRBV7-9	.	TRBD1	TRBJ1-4	CASSFRQGTTNEKLFF	TGTGCCAGCAGCTTCAGACAGGGAACAACTAATGAAAAACTGTTTTTT
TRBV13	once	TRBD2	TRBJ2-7	CASSRGLASYEQYF	TGTGCCAGCAGCCGGGGACTAGCTTCCTACGAGCAGTACTTC
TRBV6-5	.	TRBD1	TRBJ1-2	CASRMTGDEGYTF	TGTGCCAGCAGAATGACAGGGGATGAAGGCTACACCTTC
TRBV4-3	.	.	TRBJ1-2	CASSPYRATNYGYTF	TGCGCCAGCAGCCCCTACAGGGCCACTAACTATGGCTACACCTTC
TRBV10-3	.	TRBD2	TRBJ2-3	CAITPLAGGTDTQYF	TGTGCCATCACCCCACTAGCGGGGGGCACAGATACGCAGTATTTT
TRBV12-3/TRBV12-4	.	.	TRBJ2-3	CASPPQADTQYF	TGTGCCAGCCCCCCTCAGGCAGATACGCAGTATTTT
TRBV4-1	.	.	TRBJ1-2	CASSLGGNYGYTF	TGCGCCAGCAGCCTCGGAGGGAACTATGGCTACACCTTC
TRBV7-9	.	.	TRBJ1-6	CASSYDRTNSPLHF	TGTGCCAGCAGCTATGACAGGACTAATTCACCCCTCCACTTT
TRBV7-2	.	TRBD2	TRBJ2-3	CASSPPRRGGTDTQYF	TGTGCCAGCAGCCCCCCTCGGCGGGGGGGCACAGATACGCAGTATTTT
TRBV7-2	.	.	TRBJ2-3	CASSLATGRLGTQYF	TGTGCCAGCAGCTTAGCGACAGGGAGGTTGGGTACGCAGTATTTT
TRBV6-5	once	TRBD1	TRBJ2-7	CASSKGQQTSEQYF	TGTGCCAGCAGTAAGGGACAGCAAACTAGCGAGCAGTACTTC
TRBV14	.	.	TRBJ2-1	CASWESGSYNEQFF	TGTGCCAGCTGGGAGTCCGGCTCCTACAATGAGCAGTTCTTC
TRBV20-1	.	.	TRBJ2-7	CSPQLYEQYF	TGCAGCCCTCAGTTGTACGAGCAGTACTTC
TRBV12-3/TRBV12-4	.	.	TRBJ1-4	CASSLHVYEKLFF	TGTGCCAGCAGTTTACATGTGTATGAAAAACTGTTTTTT
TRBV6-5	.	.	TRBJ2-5	CASSYWRGETQYF	TGTGCCAGCAGTTACTGGCGGGGAGAGACCCAGTACTTC
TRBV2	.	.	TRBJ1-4	CASTREATNEKLFF	TGTGCCAGCACCCGCGAAGCAACTAATGAAAAACTGTTTTTT
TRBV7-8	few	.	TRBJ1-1	CASSLGAGTTEAFF	TGTGCCAGCAGCTTAGGGGCTGGAACCACTGAAGCTTTCTTT
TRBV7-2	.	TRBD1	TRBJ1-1	CASSLAGGPEAFF	TGTGCCAGCAGCTTAGCAGGGGGCCCTGAAGCTTTCTTT
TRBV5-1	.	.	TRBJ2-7	CASSLGQGNEQYF	TGCGCCAGCAGCTTGGGCCAGGGGAACGAGCAGTACTTC
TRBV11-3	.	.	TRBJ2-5	CASSFITRGWETQYF	TGTGCCAGCAGCTTCATCACGAGAGGGTGGGAGACCCAGTACTTC
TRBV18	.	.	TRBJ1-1	CASSRQGLNTEAFF	TGTGCCAGCTCACGTCAGGGGCTGAACACTGAAGCTTTCTTT
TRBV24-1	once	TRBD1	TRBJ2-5	CATSGTGGMGGTQYF	TGTGCCACCAGTGGCACAGGGGGAATGGGGGGGACCCAGTACTTC
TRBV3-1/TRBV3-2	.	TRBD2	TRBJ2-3	CASSHETSRTDTQYF	TGTGCCAGCAGCCACGAGACTAGCCGAACAGATACGCAGTATTTT
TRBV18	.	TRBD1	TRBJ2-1	CASSPPGQGKGEQFF	TGTGCCAGCTCACCACCGGGACAGGGAAAGGGTGAGCAGTTCTTC
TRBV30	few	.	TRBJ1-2	CAWSVNTYGYTF	TGTGCCTGGAGTGTGAACACCTATGGCTACACCTTC
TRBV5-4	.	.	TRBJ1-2	CASSLSSHGYTF	TGTGCCAGCAGCCTATCCTCCCATGGCTACACCTTC
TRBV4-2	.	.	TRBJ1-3	CASSQADSISGNTIYF	TGTGCCAGCAGCCAGGCAGACAGCATCTCTGGAAACACCATATATTTT
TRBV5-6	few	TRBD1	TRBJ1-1	CASQQGTNTEAFF	TGTGCCAGCCAACAGGGGACGAACACTGAAGCTTTCTTT
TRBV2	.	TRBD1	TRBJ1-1	CASSQQGPGTEAFF	TGTGCCAGCAGTCAACAGGGGCCGGGGACTGAAGCTTTCTTT
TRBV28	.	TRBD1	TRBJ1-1	CASSRPGQGYTEAFF	TGTGCCAGCAGCCGTCCGGGACAGGGGTACACTGAAGCTTTCTTT
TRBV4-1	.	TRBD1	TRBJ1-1	CASSQLRTGRGTEAFF	TGCGCCAGCAGCCAACTACGGACAGGTCGAGGCACTGAAGCTTTCTTT
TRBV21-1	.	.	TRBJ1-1	CASSTPGVGAEAFF	TGTGCCAGCAGTACCCCGGGGGTAGGGGCTGAAGCTTTCTTT